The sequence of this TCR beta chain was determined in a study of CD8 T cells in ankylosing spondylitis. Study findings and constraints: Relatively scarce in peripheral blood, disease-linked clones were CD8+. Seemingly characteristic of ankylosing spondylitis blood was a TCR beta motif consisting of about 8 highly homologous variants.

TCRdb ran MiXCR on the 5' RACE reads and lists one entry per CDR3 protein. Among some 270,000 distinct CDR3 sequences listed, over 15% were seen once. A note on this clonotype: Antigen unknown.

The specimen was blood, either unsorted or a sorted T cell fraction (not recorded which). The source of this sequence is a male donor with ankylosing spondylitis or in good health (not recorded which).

CDR3 protein: CSARDPFETSGRSLYTDTQYF. The CDR3 DNA is TGCAGTGCTAGAGATCCCTTTGAGACTAGCGGGAGGTCCCTGTACACAGATACGCAGTATTTT. V usage is TRBV20-1 and J usage is TRBJ2-3; 13 bases are a match to TRBD2. V was clipped by 0 bases and J by 2 bases; unmatched bases: 17. The CDR3 consists of 21 residues. Germline CDR1 DFQATT, CDR2 SNEGSKA (reference sequence).